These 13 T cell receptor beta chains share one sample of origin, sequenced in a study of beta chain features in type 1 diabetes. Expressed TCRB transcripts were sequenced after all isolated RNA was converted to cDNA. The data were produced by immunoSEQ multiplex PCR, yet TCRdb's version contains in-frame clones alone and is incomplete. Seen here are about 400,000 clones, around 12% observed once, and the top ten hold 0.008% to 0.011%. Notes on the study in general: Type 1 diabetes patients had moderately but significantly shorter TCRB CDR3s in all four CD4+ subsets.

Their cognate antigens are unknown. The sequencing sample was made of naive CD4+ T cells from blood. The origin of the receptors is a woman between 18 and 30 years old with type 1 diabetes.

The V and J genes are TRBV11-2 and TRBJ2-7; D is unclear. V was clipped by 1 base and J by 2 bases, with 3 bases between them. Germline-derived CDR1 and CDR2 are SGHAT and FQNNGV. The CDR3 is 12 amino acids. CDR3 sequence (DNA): TGTGCCAGCAGCTTAGCCGCCTACGAGCAGTACTTC. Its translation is CASSLAAYEQYF.

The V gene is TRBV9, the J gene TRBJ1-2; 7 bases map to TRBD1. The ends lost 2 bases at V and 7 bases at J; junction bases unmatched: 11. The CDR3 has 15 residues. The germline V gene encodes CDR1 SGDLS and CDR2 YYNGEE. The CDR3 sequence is CASSVGTVDYSGYTF. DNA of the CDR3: TGTGCCAGCAGCGTTGGGACAGTCGACTATTCTGGCTACACCTTC.

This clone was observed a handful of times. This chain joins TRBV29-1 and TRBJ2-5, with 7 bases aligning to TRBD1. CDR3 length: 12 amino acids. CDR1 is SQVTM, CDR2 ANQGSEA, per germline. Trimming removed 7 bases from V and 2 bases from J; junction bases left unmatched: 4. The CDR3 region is CSGGTVQETQYF. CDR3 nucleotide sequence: TGCAGCGGGGGGACAGTGCAAGAGACCCAGTACTTC.

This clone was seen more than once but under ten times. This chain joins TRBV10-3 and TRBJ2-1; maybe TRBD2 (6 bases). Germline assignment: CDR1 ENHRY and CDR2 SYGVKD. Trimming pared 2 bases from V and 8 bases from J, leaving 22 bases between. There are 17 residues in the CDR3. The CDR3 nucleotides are TGTGCCATCAGTGAGGGCCTGGGACTCACTAGCTTACATGAGCAGTTCTTC. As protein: CAISEGLGLTSLHEQFF.

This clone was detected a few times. The CDR3 here is CAWGALREKDTQYF. The CDR3 DNA sequence: TGTGCCTGGGGGGCCCTTCGGGAGAAAGATACGCAGTATTTT. This rearrangement joins TRBV30 to TRBJ2-3, with D possibly matching TRBD2 (6 bases). In germline, CDR1 is GTSNPN, CDR2 SVGIG (reference sequence). The CDR3 runs 14 residues. V dropped 5 bases and J dropped 5 bases, with 17 bases sitting between them.

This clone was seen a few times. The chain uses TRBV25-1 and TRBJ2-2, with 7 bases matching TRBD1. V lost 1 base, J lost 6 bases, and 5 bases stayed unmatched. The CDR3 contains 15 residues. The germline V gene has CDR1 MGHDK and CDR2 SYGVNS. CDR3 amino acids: CASSELRQGPGELFF. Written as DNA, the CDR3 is TGTGCCAGCAGTGAATTACGACAGGGCCCCGGGGAGCTGTTTTTT. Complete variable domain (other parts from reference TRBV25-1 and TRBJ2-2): EADIYQTPRYLVIGTGKKITLECSQTMGHDKMYWYQQDPGMELHLIHYSYGVNSTEKGDLSSESTVSRIRTEHFPLTLESARPSHTSQYLCASSELRQGPGELFFGEGSRLTVL.

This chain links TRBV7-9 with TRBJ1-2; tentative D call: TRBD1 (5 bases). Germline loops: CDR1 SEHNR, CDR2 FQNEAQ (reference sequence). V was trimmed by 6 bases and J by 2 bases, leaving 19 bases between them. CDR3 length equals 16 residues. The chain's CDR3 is CASSGTGGWENYGYTF. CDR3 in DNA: TGTGCCAGCAGTGGAACGGGGGGTTGGGAGAACTATGGCTACACCTTC.

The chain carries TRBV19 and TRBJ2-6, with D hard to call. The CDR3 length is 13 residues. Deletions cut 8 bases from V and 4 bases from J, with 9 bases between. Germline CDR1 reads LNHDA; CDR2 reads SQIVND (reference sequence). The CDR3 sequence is CASGGAGANVLTF. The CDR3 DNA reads TGTGCCAGTGGCGGAGCCGGGGCCAACGTCCTGACTTTC.

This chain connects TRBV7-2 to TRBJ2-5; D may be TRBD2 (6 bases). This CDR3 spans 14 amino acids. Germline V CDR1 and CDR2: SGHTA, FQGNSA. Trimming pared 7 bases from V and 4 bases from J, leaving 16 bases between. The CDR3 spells CASNSPHGGETQYF. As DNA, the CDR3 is TGTGCCAGCAACTCTCCCCACGGGGGAGAGACCCAGTACTTC.

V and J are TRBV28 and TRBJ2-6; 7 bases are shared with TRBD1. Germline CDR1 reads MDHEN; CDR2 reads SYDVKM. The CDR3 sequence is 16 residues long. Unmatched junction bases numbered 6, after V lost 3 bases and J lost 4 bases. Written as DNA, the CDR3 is TGTGCCAGCAGTTTGCCACAGGGGTCCGGGGCCAACGTCCTGACTTTC. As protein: CASSLPQGSGANVLTF.

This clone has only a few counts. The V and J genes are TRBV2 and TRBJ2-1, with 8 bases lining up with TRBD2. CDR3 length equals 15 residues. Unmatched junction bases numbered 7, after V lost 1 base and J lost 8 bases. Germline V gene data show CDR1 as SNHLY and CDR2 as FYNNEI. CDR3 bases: TGTGCCAGCAGTGAAGTAGCGGGATTTAGCTATGAGCAGTTCTTC. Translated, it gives CASSEVAGFSYEQFF.

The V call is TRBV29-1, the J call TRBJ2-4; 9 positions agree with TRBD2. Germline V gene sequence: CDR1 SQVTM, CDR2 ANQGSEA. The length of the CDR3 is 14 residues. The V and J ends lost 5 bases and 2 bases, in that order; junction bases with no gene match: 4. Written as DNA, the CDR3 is TGCAGCGTTACAAGCGGGAGGTCCAAAAACATTCAGTACTTC. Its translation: CSVTSGRSKNIQYF.

This chain's CDR3 is CASSLRLAGDPYEQYF. The CDR3 DNA is TGTGCCAGCAGCCTCAGACTAGCGGGAGATCCCTACGAGCAGTACTTC. The gene calls are TRBV11-2 and TRBJ2-7; TRBD2 aligns across 12 bases. CDR1 SGHAT and CDR2 FQNNGV come from the germline V gene. After removal of 5 bases from V and 2 bases from J, the junction contained 7 bases not matched to a gene. The CDR3 has 16 residues.